The 27 T cell receptor beta chains in this list originate from one sample, sequenced in a study of cytomegalovirus exposure and HLA in healthy donors. Primers for the PCR totalled 60 Vbeta and 13 Jbeta. Produced via immunoSEQ multiplex PCR; TCRdb's table is partial and in-frame only. The sample carries 150,000 or so clones, around 80% recorded once. The specimen was PBMCs. All receptors derive from a woman aged 45 to 65 in good health and CMV-seropositive.

The chain combines TRBV5-6 with TRBJ1-5; D is possibly TRBD1 (6 bases). Per germline, CDR1 SGHDT and CDR2 YYEEEE. Trimming removed 3 bases at V and 6 bases at J, with 13 bases between. This CDR3 contains 14 residues. CDR3: CASSSGQWVQPQHF. CDR3 nucleotides: TGTGCCAGCAGCTCCGGACAGTGGGTTCAGCCCCAGCATTTT.

V usage is TRBV29-1 and J usage is TRBJ2-7, with 7 bases aligning to TRBD1. With V trimmed by 3 bases and J by 3 bases, 14 bases remained unmatched. The CDR3 is made up of 16 amino acids. Germline values: CDR1 SQVTM, CDR2 ANQGSEA. The CDR3 reads CSVDGLRDRDLYEQYF. CDR3 nucleotides: TGCAGCGTTGATGGGCTCCGGGACAGAGATCTCTACGAGCAGTACTTC.

A single count supports this clone. This chain connects TRBV7-6 to TRBJ2-2; a weak D match, TRBD2 (6 bases). V was trimmed by 6 bases and J by 6 bases, leaving 11 bases between them. This CDR3 region has 13 residues. CDR1 is SGHVS, CDR2 FNYEAQ, per germline. Here the CDR3 reads CASRRGDAGELFF. CDR3 coding DNA: TGTGCCAGCAGGCGCGGGGATGCCGGGGAGCTGTTTTTT.

The J gene is TRBJ1-1, the V gene TRBV6-5, with D hard to call. Germline loops: CDR1 MNHEY, CDR2 SVGAGI. The V end lost 2 bases, the J end lost 0 bases, and 13 bases lay between the germline ends. The CDR3 loop spans 16 amino acids. The CDR3, as DNA: TGTGCCAGCAGTTACCCTTCGGGGAGTTTGAACACTGAAGCTTTCTTT. Translation: CASSYPSGSLNTEAFF.

The V gene is TRBV5-1, the J gene TRBJ2-1; 9 nucleotides line up with TRBD2. Germline-derived CDR1 and CDR2 are SGHRS and YFSETQ. With 0 bases clipped from V and 3 bases from J, the junction kept 4 bases outside the gene matches. The CDR3 sequence is 16 residues long. The CDR3 loop reads CASSLATSGYYNEQFF. The CDR3 DNA reads TGCGCCAGCAGCTTGGCAACTAGCGGGTACTACAATGAGCAGTTCTTC.

The genes are TRBV7-2 and TRBJ2-3; TRBD1 is a possible D gene (5 bases). The CDR3 contains 13 residues. Trimming left V 5 bases short and J 4 bases short, with 10 bases between. Germline CDR1 SGHTA, CDR2 FQGNSA. The CDR3 coding sequence is TGTGCCAGCAGCCCCCAAGGGGCAGATACGCAGTATTTT. Translating it yields CASSPQGADTQYF.

V is TRBV28 and J is TRBJ1-4; D is perhaps TRBD1 (5 bases). Germline loops: CDR1 MDHEN, CDR2 SYDVKM. The CDR3 has 18 residues. V was trimmed by 1 base and J by 8 bases, leaving 23 bases between them. DNA of the CDR3: TGTGCCAGCAGTTTATTACGAGTGGGGCCACTTAACTTGGAAAAACTGTTTTTT. Protein product: CASSLLRVGPLNLEKLFF.

The chain combines TRBV7-2 with TRBJ1-1, with D possibly TRBD1 on 5 matching bases. The CDR3 consists of 12 residues. Germline V gene data show CDR1 as SGHTA and CDR2 as FQGNSA. The ends were cut back, 4 bases at V and 8 bases at J, with 11 bases in the middle. CDR3 residues: CASSWDLGEAFF. Here the CDR3 DNA reads TGTGCCAGCAGCTGGGACTTGGGGGAAGCTTTCTTT.

This clone turned up a few times. The chain couples TRBV4-3 to TRBJ2-1, with 10 bases matching TRBD2. From germline, CDR1 is LGHNA and CDR2 YSLEER. V shed 3 bases and J 9 bases; nucleotides not matched to a gene: 8. The CDR3 loop spans 15 amino acids. CDR3 nucleotide sequence: TGCGCCAGCAGCCATACTAGCGGGAAACGGATTGAGCAGTTCTTC. The encoded protein is CASSHTSGKRIEQFF.

This clone has just a few counts. J is TRBJ2-7 and V is TRBV27, with D tentatively TRBD1 (6 bases). The germline V gene encodes CDR1 MNHEY and CDR2 SMNVEV (reference sequence). Trimming stripped 4 bases from V and 6 bases from J, with 13 bases between. There are 13 residues in the CDR3. The CDR3 sequence is CASSSSTGLEQYF. CDR3 nucleotide sequence: TGTGCCAGCAGTTCTTCAACAGGGCTCGAGCAGTACTTC.

The sample holds a few counts of this clone. A read error may account for a junction end that differs from germline. V gene TRBV14 combines with J gene TRBJ2-3, with D uncertain. Germline CDR1 SGHDN, CDR2 FVKESK. The CDR3 has 13 residues. The chain's CDR3 is CASSQGRLSIPWF. The CDR3 bases are TGTGCCAGCAGCCAAGGAAGGCTTAGCATCCCATGGTTT.

This clone came up a few times. The chain links TRBV5-4 to TRBJ2-2, with 9 bases fitting TRBD1. V gave up 2 bases and J gave up 6 bases; unmatched junction bases: 8. Germline V gene lookup returns CDR1 SGHNT and CDR2 YYREEE (reference sequence). This CDR3 is 16 amino acids long. CDR3 amino acids: CASSFPRQGVAGELFF. Written as DNA, the CDR3 is TGTGCCAGCAGCTTTCCTCGACAGGGGGTGGCCGGGGAGCTGTTTTTT.

This chain joins TRBV7-9 and TRBJ2-4; possible D gene TRBD2, 5 bases. This CDR3 is 14 amino acids long. Per germline, CDR1 SEHNR and CDR2 FQNEAQ (reference sequence). The V end lost 5 bases, the J end lost 5 bases, and 13 bases lay between the germline ends. In DNA form, the CDR3 reads TGTGCCAGCAGCCTTTCGGGTAGCGAAAACATTCAGTACTTC. It encodes CASSLSGSENIQYF.

The rearrangement joins TRBV18 to TRBJ2-6; possibly TRBD2 for D (6 bases). Germline CDR1 and CDR2: KGHSH and LQKENI. The CDR3 length is 14 residues. V dropped 4 bases and J dropped 3 bases, with 7 bases sitting between them. CDR3 sequence reads: CASSRGDGANVLTF. CDR3 nucleotide sequence: TGTGCCAGCTCACGCGGGGATGGGGCCAACGTCCTGACTTTC. Variable domain in full (rest from reference TRBV18 and TRBJ2-6): NAGVMQNPRHLVRRRGQEARLRCSPMKGHSHVYWYRQLPEEGLKFMVYLQKENIIDESGMPKERFSAEFPKEGPSILRIQQVVRGDSAAYFCASSRGDGANVLTFGAGSRLTVL.

The chain combines TRBV7-8 with TRBJ1-2, with D maybe TRBD1 (6 bases). The germline gives CDR1 SGHVS, CDR2 FQNEAQ. V shed 0 bases and J shed 2 bases, with 13 bases lying between them. The CDR3 is 16 amino acids. DNA of the CDR3: TGTGCCAGCAGCTTAGCGGTGACAGGTACCAACTATGGCTACACCTTC. This sequence encodes CASSLAVTGTNYGYTF.

This chain joins TRBV4-2 and TRBJ2-6; no reliable D call. The germline V gene has CDR1 LGHNA and CDR2 YNFKEQ. The CDR3 runs to 15 residues. V was trimmed by 3 bases and J by 3 bases, leaving 9 bases between them. In DNA, the CDR3 is TGTGCCAGCAGCCAGTACCTAAGTGGGGCCAACGTCCTGACTTTC. Translating gives CASSQYLSGANVLTF.

This chain connects TRBV29-1 to TRBJ1-3; D unresolved. The CDR3 loop spans 12 amino acids. In germline, CDR1 is SQVTM, CDR2 ANQGSEA. The V end was cut by 6 bases, the J end by 6 bases, with 12 bases between. CDR3 DNA: TGCAGCGTAAAGCCGAGCGAAAACACCATATATTTT. Translating gives CSVKPSENTIYF.

The V and J genes are TRBV25-1 and TRBJ2-2; no clear D gene. V was trimmed by 2 bases and J by 4 bases, leaving 11 bases between them. Germline assignment: CDR1 MGHDK and CDR2 SYGVNS. The CDR3 sequence is 15 residues long. CDR3: CASSEGPGFTGELFF. CDR3 coding DNA: TGTGCCAGCAGTGAAGGTCCAGGCTTCACCGGGGAGCTGTTTTTT.

J is TRBJ2-3 and V is TRBV4-2; 8 bases line up with TRBD2. CDR3 length equals 14 residues. CDR1 LGHNA and CDR2 YNFKEQ come from the germline V gene. V shed 7 bases and J 3 bases; nucleotides not matched to a gene: 6. The CDR3 DNA is TGTGCCAGCACCCTAGCGGGTTTAACAGATACGCAGTATTTT. Protein sequence: CASTLAGLTDTQYF.

The J gene is TRBJ1-2, the V gene TRBV4-3; D remains unclear. The CDR3 consists of 15 residues. V was trimmed by 1 base and J by 4 bases, leaving 13 bases between them. CDR1 and CDR2 from the germline V gene are LGHNA and YSLEER. The CDR3 region has the DNA TGCGCCAGCAGCCAAGCTCTCTATTCCACCTATGGCTACACCTTC. Amino acid sequence: CASSQALYSTYGYTF.

The rearrangement links TRBV5-6 to TRBJ1-2; 7 nucleotides agree with TRBD1. J was trimmed by 4 bases and V by 2 bases; bases with no gene match: 5. Germline V gene lookup returns CDR1 SGHDT and CDR2 YYEEEE. The CDR3 covers 14 residues. The CDR3 spells CASSFRQGAYGYTF. CDR3 nucleotides: TGTGCCAGCAGCTTTAGACAGGGAGCCTATGGCTACACCTTC.

This chain joins TRBV7-2 and TRBJ2-1; 10 positions match TRBD2. The V gene's germline CDR1 is SGHTA and CDR2 FQGNSA. V dropped 5 bases and J dropped 4; count of bases not matched to a gene: 5. The CDR3 is 15 residues long. CDR3 region: CASSLSGGPYNEQFF. The DNA for the CDR3 is TGTGCCAGCAGCCTTAGCGGGGGGCCGTACAATGAGCAGTTCTTC. Looking up the rest from reference TRBV7-2 and TRBJ2-1 gives the full variable domain: GAGVSQSPSNKVTEKGKDVELRCDPISGHTALYWYRQSLGQGLEFLIYFQGNSAPDKSGLPSDRFSAERTGGSVSTLTIQRTQQEDSAVYLCASSLSGGPYNEQFFGPGTRLTVL.

The sample holds a few counts of this clone. The chain couples TRBV5-4 to TRBJ2-1; 7 bases line up with TRBD2. The J segment lost 1 base and the V segment lost 4 bases, leaving 5 bases of the junction unmatched. This CDR3 is 15 amino acids long. CDR1 SGHNT and CDR2 YYREEE come from the germline V gene (reference sequence). CDR3 loop: CASSAGLPSYNEQFF. The CDR3 nucleotides read TGTGCCAGCAGCGCGGGACTACCTTCCTACAATGAGCAGTTCTTC.

This rearrangement joins TRBV7-2 to TRBJ2-4; D is undetermined. The CDR3 extends over 18 amino acids. V was pared by 3 bases and J by 4 bases, with 22 bases between. Germline V lookup: CDR1 SGHTA, CDR2 FQGNSA. The CDR3 sequence: CASSLGPMTARRKNIQYF. The CDR3 bases are TGTGCCAGCAGCTTGGGCCCTATGACGGCCAGACGAAAAAACATTCAGTACTTC.

In this sample, this clone turned up once. The chain recombines TRBV30 with TRBJ1-6; D might be TRBD1 (5 bases). The ends were cut back, 0 bases at V and 10 bases at J, with 13 bases in the middle. Germline assignment: CDR1 GTSNPN and CDR2 SVGIG (reference sequence). CDR3 length: 14 residues. CDR3: CAWSVSGGGSPLHF. CDR3 nucleotides: TGTGCCTGGAGTGTATCCGGGGGTGGCTCACCCCTCCACTTT.

The rearrangement uses TRBV7-2 and TRBJ2-1, with a possible D match to TRBD1 (5 bases). Trimming shortened V by 5 bases and J by 6 bases, and 8 bases separated the two germline ends. CDR3 length: 12 amino acids. CDR1 and CDR2 from the germline V gene are SGHTA and FQGNSA. The CDR3 protein is CASSRDSNEQFF. The CDR3 DNA reads as TGTGCCAGCAGCCGAGACAGCAATGAGCAGTTCTTC.

This chain links TRBV7-9 with TRBJ1-6; TRBD1 might be the D (5 bases). V was cut by 3 bases and J by 7 bases, with 10 bases left in between. The CDR3 spans 14 residues. CDR1 is SEHNR, CDR2 FQNEAQ, per germline (reference sequence). CDR3 in DNA: TGTGCCAGCAGCTTCGGACACACCAATTCACCCCTCCACTTT. Encoded protein: CASSFGHTNSPLHF.